This T cell receptor (beta chain) appears in the sequencing data of a study of T cell responses to AZD1222 COVID-19 vaccine. TCRdb's table, derived via immunoSEQ multiplex PCR, lists solely in-frame clones and lacks some. The sample includes tens of thousands of clones, around 90% of them seen just once. V was clipped by 8 bases and J by 2 bases; unmatched bases: 5. CDR3 length: 13 residues. Germline V gene data show CDR1 as MNHEY and CDR2 as SVGAGI. The sequence was obtained from an adult who received the AZD1222 COVID-19 vaccine. The chain links TRBV6-5 to TRBJ1-1; TRBD1 aligns across 7 bases. The specimen was peripheral blood, collected 28 days after the second AZD1222 dose. This chain's CDR3 is CASGGQINTEAFF. CDR3 DNA sequence: TGTGCCAGCGGGGGACAGATCAACACTGAAGCTTTCTTT.